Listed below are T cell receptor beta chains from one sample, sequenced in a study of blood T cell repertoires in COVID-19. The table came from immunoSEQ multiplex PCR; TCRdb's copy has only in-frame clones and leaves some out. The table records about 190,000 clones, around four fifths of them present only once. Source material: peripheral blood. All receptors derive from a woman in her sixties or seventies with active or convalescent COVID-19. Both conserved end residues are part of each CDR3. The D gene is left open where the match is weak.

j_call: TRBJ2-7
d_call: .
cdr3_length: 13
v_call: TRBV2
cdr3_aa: CASSRIRSGEQYF

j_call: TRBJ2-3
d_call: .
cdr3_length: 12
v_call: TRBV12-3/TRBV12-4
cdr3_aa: CASWGPTDTQYF

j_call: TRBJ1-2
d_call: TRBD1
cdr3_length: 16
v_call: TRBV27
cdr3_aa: CASSSPGQGPNYGYTF

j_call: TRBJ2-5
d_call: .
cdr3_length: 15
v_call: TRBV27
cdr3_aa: CASSITLGSAETQYF

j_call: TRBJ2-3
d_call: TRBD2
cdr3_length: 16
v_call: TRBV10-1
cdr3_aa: CASRPLAGGLRHTQYF

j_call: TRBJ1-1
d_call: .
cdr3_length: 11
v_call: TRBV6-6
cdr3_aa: CASRLNTEAFF

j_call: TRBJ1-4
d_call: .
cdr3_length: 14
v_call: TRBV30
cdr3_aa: CASNRYPPNEKLFF

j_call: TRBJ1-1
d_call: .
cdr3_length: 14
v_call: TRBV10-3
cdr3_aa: CAISESGGNTEAFF

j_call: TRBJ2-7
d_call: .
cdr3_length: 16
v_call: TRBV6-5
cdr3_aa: CASSYSKTHSSYEQYF

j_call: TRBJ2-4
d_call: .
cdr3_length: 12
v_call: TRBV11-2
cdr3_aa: CASSAYRNIQYF

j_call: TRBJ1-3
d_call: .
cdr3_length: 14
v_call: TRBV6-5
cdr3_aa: CASSSTGYGNTIYF

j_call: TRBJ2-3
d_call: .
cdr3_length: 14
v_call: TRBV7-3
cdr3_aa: CASSPQVNTDTQYF

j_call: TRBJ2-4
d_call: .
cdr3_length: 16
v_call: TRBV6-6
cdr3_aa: CASKAGLVIAKNIQYF

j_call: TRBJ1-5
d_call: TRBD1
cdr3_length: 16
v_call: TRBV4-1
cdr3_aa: CASSQPTQGASQPQHF

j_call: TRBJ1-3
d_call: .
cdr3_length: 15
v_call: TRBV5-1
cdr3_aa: CASSSQGLSGNTIYF

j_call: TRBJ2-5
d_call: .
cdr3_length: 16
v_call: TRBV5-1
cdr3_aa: CASSSGQGTAQETQYF

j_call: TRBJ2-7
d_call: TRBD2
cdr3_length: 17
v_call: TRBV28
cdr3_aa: CASSLGLAGAPTYEQYF

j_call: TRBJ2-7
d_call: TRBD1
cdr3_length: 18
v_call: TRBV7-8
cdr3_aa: CASSRTGGASPSVYEQYF

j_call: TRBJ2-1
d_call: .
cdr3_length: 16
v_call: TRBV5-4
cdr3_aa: CASSYLTSFEYNEQFF

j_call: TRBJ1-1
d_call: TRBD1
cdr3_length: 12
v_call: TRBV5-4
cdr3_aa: CASSFDRVAAFF

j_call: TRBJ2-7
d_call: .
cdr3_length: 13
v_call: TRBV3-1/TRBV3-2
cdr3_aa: CASSPPGAYEQYF

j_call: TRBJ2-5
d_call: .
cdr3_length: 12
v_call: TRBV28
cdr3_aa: CASSFRGETQYF

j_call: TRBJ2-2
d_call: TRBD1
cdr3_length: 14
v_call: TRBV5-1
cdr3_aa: CASSYSGQSGELFF

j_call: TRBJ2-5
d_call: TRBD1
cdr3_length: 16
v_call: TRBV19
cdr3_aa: CASSDSGTGGRETQYF

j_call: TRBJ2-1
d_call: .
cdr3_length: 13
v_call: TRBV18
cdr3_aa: CASSPNNYNEQFF

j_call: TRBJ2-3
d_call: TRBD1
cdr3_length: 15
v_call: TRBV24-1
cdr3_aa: CATGGQGPSTDTQYF

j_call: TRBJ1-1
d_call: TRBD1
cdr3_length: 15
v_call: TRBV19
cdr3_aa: CASSTYATGFTEAFF

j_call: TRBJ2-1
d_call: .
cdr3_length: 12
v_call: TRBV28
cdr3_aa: CASSSSLTKQFF

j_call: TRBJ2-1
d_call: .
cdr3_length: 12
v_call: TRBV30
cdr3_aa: CAWSVTGNEQFF

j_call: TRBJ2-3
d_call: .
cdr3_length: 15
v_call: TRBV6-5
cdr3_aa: CASQLSGRGTDTQYF

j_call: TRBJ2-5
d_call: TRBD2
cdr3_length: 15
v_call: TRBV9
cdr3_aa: CASSVAGGPSETQYF

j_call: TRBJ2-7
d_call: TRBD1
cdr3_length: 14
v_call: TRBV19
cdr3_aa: CASSNHRGSREQYF

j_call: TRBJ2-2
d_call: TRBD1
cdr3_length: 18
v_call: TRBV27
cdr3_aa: CASSFPTGLGLGTGELFF

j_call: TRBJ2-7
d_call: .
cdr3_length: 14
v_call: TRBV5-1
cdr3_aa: CASSLDTTAYEQYF

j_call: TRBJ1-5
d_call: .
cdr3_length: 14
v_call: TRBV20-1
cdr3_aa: CSASRAGSNQPQHF

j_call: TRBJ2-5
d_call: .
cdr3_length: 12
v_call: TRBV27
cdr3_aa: CASSLSGGTQYF

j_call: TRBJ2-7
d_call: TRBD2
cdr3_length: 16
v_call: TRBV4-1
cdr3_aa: CASSPQVGGSSYEQYF

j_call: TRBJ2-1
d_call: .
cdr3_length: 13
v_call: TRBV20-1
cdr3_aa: CSASSTRYNEQFF

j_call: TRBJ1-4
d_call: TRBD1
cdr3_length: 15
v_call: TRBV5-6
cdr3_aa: CASSFQDRGGEKLFF

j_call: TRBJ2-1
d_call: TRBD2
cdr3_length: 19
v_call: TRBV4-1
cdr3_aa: CASSQGIGLAGGSYNEQFF